A selection of T cell receptor beta chains follows, all from one sample in a study of T cells in localized non-small cell lung cancer. TCRdb's copy holds only in-frame clones and misses some; the assay was immunoSEQ multiplex PCR. The repertoire holds roughly 40,000 clones, with roughly 88% as singletons. The sequences come from peripheral blood, collected before any cancer treatment. The receptors shown here come from a woman between 35 and 70 years old with stage I lung adenocarcinoma. The CDR3 runs from the conserved cysteine through the conserved F or W. D genes are given only for firm matches. Some rows mark clone size as missing; the rest say once, few, many or name a class of expanded clone.

CDR3: CASSVGALAGSGANVLTF
DNA: TGTGCCAGCAGTGTGGGGGCACTAGCGGGCTCTGGGGCCAACGTCCTGACTTTC
size: .
D: TRBD2
V: TRBV2
J: TRBJ2-6

CDR3: CASSLRDRSNEQYF
DNA: TGTGCCAGCAGCTTGAGGGACAGAAGTAACGAGCAGTACTTC
size: few
D: TRBD1
V: TRBV5-4
J: TRBJ2-7

CDR3: CASTPYGGASYGYTF
DNA: TGTGCCAGCACCCCATACGGGGGGGCGAGCTATGGCTACACCTTC
size: .
D: .
V: TRBV7-9
J: TRBJ1-2

CDR3: CASSLMENTEAFF
DNA: TGTGCCAGCAGCTTAATGGAGAACACTGAAGCTTTCTTT
size: .
D: .
V: TRBV7-3
J: TRBJ1-1

CDR3: CASHAGTGNTEAFF
DNA: TGTGCCAGCCATGCTGGGACAGGGAACACTGAAGCTTTCTTT
size: .
D: TRBD1
V: TRBV6-6
J: TRBJ1-1

CDR3: CASSLDSGAPYNEQFF
DNA: TGCGCCAGCAGCTTGGATAGCGGGGCACCCTACAATGAGCAGTTCTTC
size: .
D: TRBD2
V: TRBV5-1
J: TRBJ2-1

CDR3: CASSNSYEQYF
DNA: TGTGCCAGCAGTAATAGCTACGAGCAGTACTTC
size: .
D: .
V: TRBV6-1
J: TRBJ2-7

CDR3: CASRTGGLYNEQFF
DNA: TGTGCCAGCAGGACAGGGGGGCTATACAATGAGCAGTTCTTC
size: .
D: TRBD1
V: TRBV25-1
J: TRBJ2-1

CDR3: CASSLISGELFF
DNA: TGTGCCAGCAGCTTGATATCCGGGGAGCTGTTTTTT
size: .
D: .
V: TRBV2
J: TRBJ2-2

CDR3: CASVRQPEATQYF
DNA: TGTGCCAGCGTGAGGCAGCCTGAGGCGACCCAGTACTTC
size: .
D: .
V: TRBV6-1
J: TRBJ2-5

CDR3: CASSVPGSYEQYF
DNA: TGCGCCAGCAGCGTCCCGGGGAGCTACGAGCAGTACTTC
size: .
D: .
V: TRBV5-1
J: TRBJ2-7

CDR3: CASSPNTGELFF
DNA: TGTGCCAGCAGCCCTAACACCGGGGAGCTGTTTTTT
size: .
D: .
V: TRBV7-3
J: TRBJ2-2

CDR3: CASSSYARVSQPQHF
DNA: TGTGCCAGTAGTAGTTATGCTAGGGTAAGTCAGCCCCAGCATTTT
size: .
D: .
V: TRBV19
J: TRBJ1-5

CDR3: CASSVGQGYTDTQYF
DNA: TGTGCCAGCAGCGTTGGACAGGGCTACACAGATACGCAGTATTTT
size: .
D: TRBD1
V: TRBV7-9
J: TRBJ2-3

CDR3: CASSRRGREKLFF
DNA: TGTGCCAGTAGTCGCCGGGGACGGGAAAAACTGTTTTTT
size: .
D: .
V: TRBV19
J: TRBJ1-4

CDR3: CASSETRQGAQGYTF
DNA: TGTGCCAGCAGTGAAACCCGACAGGGGGCTCAAGGCTACACCTTC
size: .
D: TRBD1
V: TRBV2
J: TRBJ1-2

CDR3: CASSSQTGASTDTQYF
DNA: TGTGCCAGCAGCTCCCAAACAGGGGCAAGCACAGATACGCAGTATTTT
size: .
D: TRBD1
V: TRBV5-4
J: TRBJ2-3

CDR3: CASSRPSGTGPYEQYF
DNA: TGTGCCAGCTCACGACCATCCGGGACAGGGCCATACGAGCAGTACTTC
size: once
D: TRBD1
V: TRBV18
J: TRBJ2-7

CDR3: CASSPLQAQETQYF
DNA: TGTGCCAGTAGTCCTCTACAGGCCCAAGAGACCCAGTACTTC
size: .
D: .
V: TRBV19
J: TRBJ2-5

CDR3: CASNPDRGESYGYTF
DNA: TGTGCCAGCAATCCCGACAGGGGCGAAAGCTATGGCTACACCTTC
size: .
D: TRBD1
V: TRBV5-4
J: TRBJ1-2

CDR3: CASSPAAGVAEQYF
DNA: TGTGCCAGCTCACCAGCAGCGGGAGTGGCCGAGCAGTACTTC
size: .
D: TRBD2
V: TRBV18
J: TRBJ2-7

CDR3: CASRSDGGQYF
DNA: TGTGCCAGCAGATCCGACGGAGGGCAGTACTTC
size: .
D: .
V: TRBV28
J: TRBJ2-7

CDR3: CASSPSPAAIQETQYF
DNA: TGTGCCAGCTCCCCCTCCCCAGCGGCAATCCAAGAGACCCAGTACTTC
size: .
D: .
V: TRBV2
J: TRBJ2-5

CDR3: CAARRGNTGELFF
DNA: TGTGCCGCAAGAAGAGGGAACACCGGGGAGCTGTTTTTT
size: .
D: .
V: TRBV30
J: TRBJ2-2

CDR3: CASSEIDSYNEQFF
DNA: TGTGCCAGCAGCGAGATAGATTCCTACAATGAGCAGTTCTTC
size: once
D: .
V: TRBV2
J: TRBJ2-1

CDR3: CASSQDTDFYSNEQFF
DNA: TGTGCCAGCAGCCAAGATACAGACTTCTACAGCAATGAGCAGTTCTTC
size: .
D: .
V: TRBV14
J: TRBJ2-1

CDR3: CAISPTSGRVVGNEQFF
DNA: TGTGCCATCAGTCCGACTAGCGGGAGGGTGGTAGGGAATGAGCAGTTCTTC
size: once
D: TRBD2
V: TRBV10-3
J: TRBJ2-1

CDR3: CASSLGGYQQFF
DNA: TGCGCCAGCAGCTTGGGAGGGTATCAGCAGTTCTTC
size: few
D: .
V: TRBV5-1
J: TRBJ2-1

CDR3: CALQGTRSAYEQYF
DNA: TGTGCCCTACAAGGCACCCGTTCAGCCTACGAGCAGTACTTC
size: .
D: .
V: TRBV27
J: TRBJ2-7

CDR3: CASSGLQNTGELFF
DNA: TGTGCCAGCAGTGGGCTACAGAACACCGGGGAGCTGTTTTTT
size: once
D: .
V: TRBV6-5
J: TRBJ2-2

CDR3: CASRRELSYNEQFF
DNA: TGTGCCAGCAGGAGGGAGCTGTCCTACAATGAGCAGTTCTTC
size: .
D: .
V: TRBV6-1
J: TRBJ2-1

CDR3: CAISENPQDTQYF
DNA: TGTGCCATCAGTGAGAACCCCCAAGATACGCAGTATTTT
size: .
D: .
V: TRBV10-3
J: TRBJ2-3

CDR3: CASSLVAGTSSDTQYF
DNA: TGTGCCAGCAGCTTAGTCGCCGGGACTAGCTCTGATACGCAGTATTTT
size: .
D: TRBD2
V: TRBV7-2
J: TRBJ2-3

CDR3: CASSDREAFF
DNA: TGTGCCAGCTCGGACAGAGAAGCTTTCTTT
size: .
D: .
V: TRBV28
J: TRBJ1-1

CDR3: CASSYTGLQSEKLFF
DNA: TGTGCCAGCAGTTACACCGGGCTGCAGTCTGAAAAACTGTTTTTT
size: .
D: .
V: TRBV6-6
J: TRBJ1-4

CDR3: CASLGGRISGANVLTF
DNA: TGTGCCAGTTTGGGCGGGAGAATCTCTGGGGCCAACGTCCTGACTTTC
size: .
D: TRBD2
V: TRBV19
J: TRBJ2-6

CDR3: CASSTELNQPQHF
DNA: TGTGCCAGCAGCACCGAGTTAAATCAGCCCCAGCATTTT
size: .
D: .
V: TRBV6-4
J: TRBJ1-5

CDR3: CASSLLGGYNEQFF
DNA: TGTGCCAGCAGTCTGCTCGGGGGGTACAATGAGCAGTTCTTC
size: .
D: TRBD2
V: TRBV7-9
J: TRBJ2-1

CDR3: CASSTRSGELFF
DNA: TGTGCCAGCAGCACTCGAAGCGGGGAGCTGTTTTTT
size: .
D: .
V: TRBV7-9
J: TRBJ2-2

CDR3: CASSRTVSGNTIYF
DNA: TGTGCCAGCAGCCGGACAGTCTCTGGAAACACCATATATTTT
size: .
D: .
V: TRBV6-6
J: TRBJ1-3

CDR3: CASGLGFYEQYF
DNA: TGTGCTAGTGGTTTGGGCTTCTACGAGCAGTACTTC
size: .
D: .
V: TRBV12-5
J: TRBJ2-7

CDR3: CASSLYSGLYGYTF
DNA: TGTGCCAGCAGTTTATACAGCGGGCTCTATGGCTACACCTTC
size: .
D: .
V: TRBV28
J: TRBJ1-2

CDR3: CASSIYTSGSGETQYF
DNA: TGTGCCAGTAGTATATATACTAGCGGATCTGGAGAGACCCAGTACTTC
size: .
D: TRBD2
V: TRBV19
J: TRBJ2-5

CDR3: CASSDTRGTAQETQYF
DNA: TGCGCCAGCAGCGACACTAGAGGGACAGCCCAAGAGACCCAGTACTTC
size: .
D: TRBD1
V: TRBV5-1
J: TRBJ2-5

CDR3: CASSSGGGGRSYEQYF
DNA: TGTGCCAGCAGCTCTGGGGGCGGAGGGCGCTCCTACGAGCAGTACTTC
size: .
D: .
V: TRBV7-2
J: TRBJ2-7

CDR3: CAWTHLNTGELFF
DNA: TGTGCCTGGACCCACCTAAACACCGGGGAGCTGTTTTTT
size: .
D: .
V: TRBV30
J: TRBJ2-2

CDR3: CASSYSKGVHTDTQYF
DNA: TGTGCCAGCAGTTACTCAAAGGGGGTACACACAGATACGCAGTATTTT
size: .
D: .
V: TRBV6-5
J: TRBJ2-3